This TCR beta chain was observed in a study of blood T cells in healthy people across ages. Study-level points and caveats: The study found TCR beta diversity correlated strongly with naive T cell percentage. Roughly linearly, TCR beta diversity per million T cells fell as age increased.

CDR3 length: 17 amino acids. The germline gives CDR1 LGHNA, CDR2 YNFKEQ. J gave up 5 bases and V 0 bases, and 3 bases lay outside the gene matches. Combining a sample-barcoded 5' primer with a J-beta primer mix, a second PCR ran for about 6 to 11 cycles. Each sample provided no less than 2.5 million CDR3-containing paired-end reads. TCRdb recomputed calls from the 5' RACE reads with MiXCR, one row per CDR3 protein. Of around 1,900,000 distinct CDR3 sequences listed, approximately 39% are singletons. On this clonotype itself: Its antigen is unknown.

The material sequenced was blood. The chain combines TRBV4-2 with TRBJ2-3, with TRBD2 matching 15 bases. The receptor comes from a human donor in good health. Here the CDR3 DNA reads TGTGCCAGCAGCCAAGAAAGGGGACTAGCGGGGGGAGATACGCAGTATTTT. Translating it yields CASSQERGLAGGDTQYF.